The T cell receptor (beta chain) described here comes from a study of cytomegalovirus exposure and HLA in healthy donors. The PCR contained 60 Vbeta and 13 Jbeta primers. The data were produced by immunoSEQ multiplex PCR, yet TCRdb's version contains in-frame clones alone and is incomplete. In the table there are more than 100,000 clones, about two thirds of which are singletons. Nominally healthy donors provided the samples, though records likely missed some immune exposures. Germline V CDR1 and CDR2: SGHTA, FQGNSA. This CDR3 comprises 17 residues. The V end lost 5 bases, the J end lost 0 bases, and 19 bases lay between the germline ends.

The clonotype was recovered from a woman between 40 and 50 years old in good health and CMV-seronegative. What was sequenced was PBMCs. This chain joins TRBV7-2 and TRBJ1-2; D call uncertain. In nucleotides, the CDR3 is TGTGCCAGCAGCCCCGATGCCTCACGAGTGGCTAACTATGGCTACACCTTC. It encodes CASSPDASRVANYGYTF.